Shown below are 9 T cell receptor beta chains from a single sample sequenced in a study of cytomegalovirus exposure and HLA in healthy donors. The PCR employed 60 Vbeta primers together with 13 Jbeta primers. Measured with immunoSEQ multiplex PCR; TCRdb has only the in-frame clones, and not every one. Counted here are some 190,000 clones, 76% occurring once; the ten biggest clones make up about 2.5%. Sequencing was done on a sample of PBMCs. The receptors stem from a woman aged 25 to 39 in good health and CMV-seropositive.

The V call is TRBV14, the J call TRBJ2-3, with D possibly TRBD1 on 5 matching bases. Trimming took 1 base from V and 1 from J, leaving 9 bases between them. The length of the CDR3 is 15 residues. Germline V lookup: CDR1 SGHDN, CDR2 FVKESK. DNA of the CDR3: TGTGCCAGCAGCCAAGTCGGCAGGGGCACAGATACGCAGTATTTT. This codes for CASSQVGRGTDTQYF.

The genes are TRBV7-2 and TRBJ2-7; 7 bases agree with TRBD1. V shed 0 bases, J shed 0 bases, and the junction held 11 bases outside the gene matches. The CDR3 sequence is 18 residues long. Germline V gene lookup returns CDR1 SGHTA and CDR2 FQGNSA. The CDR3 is CASSLARQLGQSSYEQYF. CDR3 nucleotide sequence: TGTGCCAGCAGCTTAGCTAGGCAGTTGGGACAGTCCTCCTACGAGCAGTACTTC.

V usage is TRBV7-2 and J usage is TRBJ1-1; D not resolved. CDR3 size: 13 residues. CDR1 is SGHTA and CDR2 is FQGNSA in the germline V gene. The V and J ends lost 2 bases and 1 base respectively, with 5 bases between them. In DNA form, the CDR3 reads TGTGCCAGCAGCTTAAACAGGAACACTGAAGCTTTCTTT. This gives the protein CASSLNRNTEAFF.

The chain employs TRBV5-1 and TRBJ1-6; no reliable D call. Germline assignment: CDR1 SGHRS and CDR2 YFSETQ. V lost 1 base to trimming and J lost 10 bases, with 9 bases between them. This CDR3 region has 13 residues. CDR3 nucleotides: TGCGCCAGCAGCTTGAGGAGGGAGTCACCCCTCCACTTT. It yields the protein CASSLRRESPLHF.

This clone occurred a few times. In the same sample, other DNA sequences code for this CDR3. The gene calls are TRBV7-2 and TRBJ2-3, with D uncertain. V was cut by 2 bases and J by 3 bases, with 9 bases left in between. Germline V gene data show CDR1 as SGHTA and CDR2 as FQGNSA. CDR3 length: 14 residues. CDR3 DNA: TGTGCCAGCAGCTTATTAGCCGGTACAGATACGCAGTATTTT. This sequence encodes CASSLLAGTDTQYF. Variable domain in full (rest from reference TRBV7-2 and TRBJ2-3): GAGVSQSPSNKVTEKGKDVELRCDPISGHTALYWYRQSLGQGLEFLIYFQGNSAPDKSGLPSDRFSAERTGGSVSTLTIQRTQQEDSAVYLCASSLLAGTDTQYFGPGTRLTVL.

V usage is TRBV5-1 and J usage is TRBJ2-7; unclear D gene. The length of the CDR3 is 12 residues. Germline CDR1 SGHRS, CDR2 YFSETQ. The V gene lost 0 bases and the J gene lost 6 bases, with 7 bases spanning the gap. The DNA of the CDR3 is TGCGCCAGCAGCTTGGACAGCCGCGAGCAGTACTTC. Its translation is CASSLDSREQYF. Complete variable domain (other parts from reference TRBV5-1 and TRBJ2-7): KAGVTQTPRYLIKTRGQQVTLSCSPISGHRSVSWYQQTPGQGLQFLFEYFSETQRNKGNFPGRFSGRQFSNSRSEMNVSTLELGDSALYLCASSLDSREQYFGPGTRLTVT.

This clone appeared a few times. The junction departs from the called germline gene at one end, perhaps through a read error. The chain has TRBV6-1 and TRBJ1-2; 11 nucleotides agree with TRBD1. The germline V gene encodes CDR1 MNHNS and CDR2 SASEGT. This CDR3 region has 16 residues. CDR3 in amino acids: CASSEGQGALIYGYTF. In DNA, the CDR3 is TGTGCCAGCAGCGAAGGACAGGGGGCGTTAATCTATGGCTACACCTTC.

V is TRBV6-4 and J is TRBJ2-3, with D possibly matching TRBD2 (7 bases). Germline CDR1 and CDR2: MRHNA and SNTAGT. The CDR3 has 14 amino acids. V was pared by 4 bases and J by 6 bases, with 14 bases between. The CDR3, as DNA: TGTGCCAGCAGTGCGGTGGGGGGGGGCGATACGCAGTATTTT. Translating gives CASSAVGGGDTQYF.

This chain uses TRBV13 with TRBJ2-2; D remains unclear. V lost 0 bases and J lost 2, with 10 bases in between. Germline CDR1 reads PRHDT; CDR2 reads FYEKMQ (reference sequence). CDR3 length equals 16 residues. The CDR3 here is CASSLGPEINTGELFF. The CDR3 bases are TGTGCCAGCAGCTTAGGCCCAGAAATAAACACCGGGGAGCTGTTTTTT.